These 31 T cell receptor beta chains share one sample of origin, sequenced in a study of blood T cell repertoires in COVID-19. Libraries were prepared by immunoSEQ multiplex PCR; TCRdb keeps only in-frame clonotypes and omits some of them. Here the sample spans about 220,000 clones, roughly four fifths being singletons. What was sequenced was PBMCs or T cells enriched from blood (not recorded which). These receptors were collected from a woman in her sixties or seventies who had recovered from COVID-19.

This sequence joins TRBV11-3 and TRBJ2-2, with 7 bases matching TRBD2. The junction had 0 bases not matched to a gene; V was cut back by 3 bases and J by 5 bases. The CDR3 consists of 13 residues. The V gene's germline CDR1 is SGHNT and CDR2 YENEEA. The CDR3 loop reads CASSLGGTGELFF. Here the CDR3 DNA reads TGTGCCAGCAGCTTGGGAGGGACCGGGGAGCTGTTTTTT.

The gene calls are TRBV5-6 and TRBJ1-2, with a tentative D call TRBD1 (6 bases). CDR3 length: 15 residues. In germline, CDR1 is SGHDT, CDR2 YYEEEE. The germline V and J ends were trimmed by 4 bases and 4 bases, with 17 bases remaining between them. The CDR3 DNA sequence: TGTGCCAGCAGCGCACCTCAGGGGAAGAGCTATGGCTACACCTTC. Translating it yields CASSAPQGKSYGYTF.

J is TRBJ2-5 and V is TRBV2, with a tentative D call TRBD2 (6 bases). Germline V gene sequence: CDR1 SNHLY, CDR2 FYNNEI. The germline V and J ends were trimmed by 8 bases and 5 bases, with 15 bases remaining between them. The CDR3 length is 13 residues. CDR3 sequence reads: CASRTRGGETQYF. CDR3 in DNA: TGTGCCAGCCGTACGCGGGGTGGGGAGACCCAGTACTTC.

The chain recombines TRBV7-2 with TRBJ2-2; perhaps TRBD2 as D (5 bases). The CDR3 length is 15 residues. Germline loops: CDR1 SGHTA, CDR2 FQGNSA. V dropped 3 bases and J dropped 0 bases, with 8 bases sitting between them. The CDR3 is CASSFSGTNTGELFF. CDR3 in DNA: TGTGCCAGCAGCTTTTCGGGGACGAACACCGGGGAGCTGTTTTTT.

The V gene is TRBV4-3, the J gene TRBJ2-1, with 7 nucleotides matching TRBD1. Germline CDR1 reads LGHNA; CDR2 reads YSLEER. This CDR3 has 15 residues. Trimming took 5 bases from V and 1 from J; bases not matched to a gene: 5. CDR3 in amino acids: CASSDRDGSYNEQFF. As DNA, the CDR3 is TGCGCCAGCAGCGACAGGGATGGGTCCTACAATGAGCAGTTCTTC.

The CDR3 region has the DNA TGTGCCAGCAGCCGTGGCGGGGGAGAGACCCAGTACTTC. Its translation: CASSRGGGETQYF. The genes are TRBV3-1 (or the pseudogene TRBV3-2) and TRBJ2-5, with 7 bases lining up with TRBD2. Germline lookup yields CDR1 LGHDT and CDR2 YNNKEL (reference sequence). The CDR3 contains 13 residues. V shed 4 bases, J shed 4 bases, and the junction held 3 bases outside the gene matches.

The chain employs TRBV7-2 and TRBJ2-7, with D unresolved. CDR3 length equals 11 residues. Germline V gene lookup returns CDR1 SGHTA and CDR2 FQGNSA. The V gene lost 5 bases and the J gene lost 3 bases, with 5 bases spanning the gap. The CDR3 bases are TGTGCCAGCAGCCTATACTACGAGCAGTACTTC. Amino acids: CASSLYYEQYF.

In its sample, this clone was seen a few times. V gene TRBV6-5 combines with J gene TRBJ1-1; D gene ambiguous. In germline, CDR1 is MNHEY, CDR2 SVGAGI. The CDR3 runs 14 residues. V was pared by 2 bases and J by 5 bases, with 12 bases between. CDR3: CASSYGKRRTEAFF. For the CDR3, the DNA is TGTGCCAGCAGTTACGGAAAGAGGCGGACTGAAGCTTTCTTT.

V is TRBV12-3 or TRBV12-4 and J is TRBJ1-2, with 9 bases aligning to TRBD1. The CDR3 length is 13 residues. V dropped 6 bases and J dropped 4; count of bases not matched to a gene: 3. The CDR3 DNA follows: TGTGCCAGCAGCCGGACAGGGGCCTATGGCTACACCTTC. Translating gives CASSRTGAYGYTF.

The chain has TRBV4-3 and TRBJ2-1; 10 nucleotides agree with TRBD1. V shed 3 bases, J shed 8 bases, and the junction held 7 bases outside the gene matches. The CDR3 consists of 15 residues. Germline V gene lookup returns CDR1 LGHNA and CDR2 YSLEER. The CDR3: CASSQGPGTGDEQFF. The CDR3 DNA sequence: TGCGCCAGCAGCCAGGGCCCCGGGACAGGGGATGAGCAGTTCTTC.

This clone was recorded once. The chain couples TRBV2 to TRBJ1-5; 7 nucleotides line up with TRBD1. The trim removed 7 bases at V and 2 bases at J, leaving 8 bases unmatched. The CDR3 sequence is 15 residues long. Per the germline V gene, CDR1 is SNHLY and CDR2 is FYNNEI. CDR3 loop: CASKTGVQGNQPQHF. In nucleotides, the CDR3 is TGTGCCAGCAAAACAGGGGTTCAGGGCAATCAGCCCCAGCATTTT.

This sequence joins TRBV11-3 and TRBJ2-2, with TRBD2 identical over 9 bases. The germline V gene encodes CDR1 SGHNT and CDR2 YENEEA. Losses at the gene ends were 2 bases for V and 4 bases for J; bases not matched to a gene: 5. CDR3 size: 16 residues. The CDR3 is CASSLYSGSGTGELFF. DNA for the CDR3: TGTGCCAGCAGCTTATATAGCGGGAGTGGCACCGGGGAGCTGTTTTTT.

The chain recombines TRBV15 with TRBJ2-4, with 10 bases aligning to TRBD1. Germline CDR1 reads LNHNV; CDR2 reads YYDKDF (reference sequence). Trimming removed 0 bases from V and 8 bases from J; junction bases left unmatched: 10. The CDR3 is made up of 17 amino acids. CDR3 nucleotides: TGTGCCACCAGCAGAGATCGTACGGGGACAGGGGTGTACATTCAGTACTTC. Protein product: CATSRDRTGTGVYIQYF.

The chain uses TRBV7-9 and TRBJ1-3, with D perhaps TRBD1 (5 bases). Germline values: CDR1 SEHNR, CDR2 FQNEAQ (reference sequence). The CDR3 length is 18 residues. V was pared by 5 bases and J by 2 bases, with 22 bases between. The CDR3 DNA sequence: TGTGCCAGCAGCCCTGGGACTCCGGGACTAGCGGCTGGAAACACCATATATTTT. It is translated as CASSPGTPGLAAGNTIYF.

CDR3: CASSWGQRGYNEQFF. CDR3 DNA sequence: TGCGCCAGCAGCTGGGGCCAGCGGGGATACAATGAGCAGTTCTTC. The chain uses TRBV5-1 and TRBJ2-1, with 7 bases lining up with TRBD2. The germline CDR1 and CDR2 sequences are SGHRS and YFSETQ. J was trimmed by 4 bases and V by 3 bases; bases with no gene match: 7. The CDR3 has 15 residues.

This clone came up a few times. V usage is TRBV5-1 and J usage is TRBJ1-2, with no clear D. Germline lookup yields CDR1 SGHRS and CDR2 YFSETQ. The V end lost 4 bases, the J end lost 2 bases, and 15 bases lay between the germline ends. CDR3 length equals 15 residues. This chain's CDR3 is CASSPREGLNYGYTF. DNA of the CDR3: TGCGCCAGCAGCCCTCGGGAGGGCCTCAACTATGGCTACACCTTC.

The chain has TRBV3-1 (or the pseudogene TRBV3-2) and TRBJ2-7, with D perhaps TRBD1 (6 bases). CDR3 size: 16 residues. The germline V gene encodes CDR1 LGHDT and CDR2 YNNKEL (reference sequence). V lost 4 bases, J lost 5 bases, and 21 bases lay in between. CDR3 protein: CASSPRRTQGIHEQYF. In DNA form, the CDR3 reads TGTGCCAGCAGCCCAAGGAGGACCCAGGGGATCCACGAGCAGTACTTC.

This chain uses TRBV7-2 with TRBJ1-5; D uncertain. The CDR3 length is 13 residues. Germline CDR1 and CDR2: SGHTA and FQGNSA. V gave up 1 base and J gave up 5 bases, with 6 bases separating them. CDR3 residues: CASSLGRYQPQHF. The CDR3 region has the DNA TGTGCCAGCAGCTTAGGCAGATATCAGCCCCAGCATTTT. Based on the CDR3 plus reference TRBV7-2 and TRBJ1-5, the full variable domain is GAGVSQSPSNKVTEKGKDVELRCDPISGHTALYWYRQSLGQGLEFLIYFQGNSAPDKSGLPSDRFSAERTGGSVSTLTIQRTQQEDSAVYLCASSLGRYQPQHFGDGTRLSIL.

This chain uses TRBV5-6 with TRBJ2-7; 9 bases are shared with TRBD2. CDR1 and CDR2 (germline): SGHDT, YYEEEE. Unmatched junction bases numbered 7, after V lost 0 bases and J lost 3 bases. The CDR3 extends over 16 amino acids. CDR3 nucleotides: TGTGCCAGCAGCTTGGGGGCGACTAGCGGTGGCTACGAGCAGTACTTC. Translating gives CASSLGATSGGYEQYF.

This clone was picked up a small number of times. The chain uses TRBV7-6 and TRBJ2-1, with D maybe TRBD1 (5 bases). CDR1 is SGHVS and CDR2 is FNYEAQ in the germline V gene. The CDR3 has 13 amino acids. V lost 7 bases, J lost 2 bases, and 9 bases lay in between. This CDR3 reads CASNKGPYNEQFF. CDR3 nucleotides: TGTGCCAGCAATAAGGGGCCCTACAATGAGCAGTTCTTC.

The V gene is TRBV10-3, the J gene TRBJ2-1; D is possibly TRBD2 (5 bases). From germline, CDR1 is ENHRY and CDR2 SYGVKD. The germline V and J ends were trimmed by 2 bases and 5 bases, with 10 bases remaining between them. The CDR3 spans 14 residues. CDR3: CAISEPPRDNEQFF. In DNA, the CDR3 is TGTGCCATCAGTGAGCCTCCGCGGGACAATGAGCAGTTCTTC.

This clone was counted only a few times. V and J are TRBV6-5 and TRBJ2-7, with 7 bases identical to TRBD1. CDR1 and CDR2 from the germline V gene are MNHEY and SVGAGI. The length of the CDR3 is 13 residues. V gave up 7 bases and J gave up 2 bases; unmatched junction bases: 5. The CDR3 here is CASNGQETYEQYF. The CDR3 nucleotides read TGTGCCAGCAACGGACAGGAAACCTACGAGCAGTACTTC.

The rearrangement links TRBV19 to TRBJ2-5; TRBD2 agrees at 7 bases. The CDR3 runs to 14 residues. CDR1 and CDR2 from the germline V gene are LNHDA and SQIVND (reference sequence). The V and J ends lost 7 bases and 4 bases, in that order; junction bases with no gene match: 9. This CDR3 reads CASTPLGGGETQYF. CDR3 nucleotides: TGTGCCAGTACCCCCCTGGGGGGGGGAGAGACCCAGTACTTC.

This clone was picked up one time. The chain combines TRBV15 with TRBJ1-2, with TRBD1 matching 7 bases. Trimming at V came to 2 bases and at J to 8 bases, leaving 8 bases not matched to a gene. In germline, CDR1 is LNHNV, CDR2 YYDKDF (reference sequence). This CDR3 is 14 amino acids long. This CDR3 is CATSRPDRVGGYTF. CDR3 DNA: TGTGCCACCAGCAGACCCGACAGGGTGGGCGGCTACACCTTC.

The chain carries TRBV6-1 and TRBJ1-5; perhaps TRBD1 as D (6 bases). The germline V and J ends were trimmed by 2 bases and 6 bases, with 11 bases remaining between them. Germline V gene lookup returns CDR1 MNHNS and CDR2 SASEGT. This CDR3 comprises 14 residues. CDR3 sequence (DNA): TGTGCCAGCAGTGAAAGAGTGGGGGCTCAGCCCCAGCATTTT. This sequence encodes CASSERVGAQPQHF.

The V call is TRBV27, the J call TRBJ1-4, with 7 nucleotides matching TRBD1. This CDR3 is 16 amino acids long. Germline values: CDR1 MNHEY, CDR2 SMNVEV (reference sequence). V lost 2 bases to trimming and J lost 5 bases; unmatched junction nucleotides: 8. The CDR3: CASSLGPGTANEKLFF. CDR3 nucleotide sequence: TGTGCCAGCAGTTTAGGCCCCGGGACAGCAAATGAAAAACTGTTTTTT.

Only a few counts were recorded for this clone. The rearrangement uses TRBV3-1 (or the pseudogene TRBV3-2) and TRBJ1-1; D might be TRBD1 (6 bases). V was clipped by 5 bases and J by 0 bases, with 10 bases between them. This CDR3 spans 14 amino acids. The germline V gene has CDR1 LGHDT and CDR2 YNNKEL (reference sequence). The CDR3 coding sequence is TGTGCCAGCAGCTCCAGGGGCATGAACACTGAAGCTTTCTTT. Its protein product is CASSSRGMNTEAFF.

The CDR3 region has the DNA TGTGCCAGCAGTCTATCCTCAGACTGGATCTCTGGGGCCAACGTCCTGACTTTC. It codes for CASSLSSDWISGANVLTF. This chain links TRBV28 with TRBJ2-6; D uncertain. From germline, CDR1 is MDHEN and CDR2 SYDVKM. CDR3 length: 18 amino acids. V was shortened by 5 bases and J by 0 bases, with 17 bases between the two germline ends.

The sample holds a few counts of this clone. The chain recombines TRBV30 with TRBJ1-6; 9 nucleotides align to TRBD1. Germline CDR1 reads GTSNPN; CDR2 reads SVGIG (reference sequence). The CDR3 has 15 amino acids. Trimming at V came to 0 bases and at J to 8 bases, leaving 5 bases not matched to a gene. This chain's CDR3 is CAWSVRRTGDSPLHF. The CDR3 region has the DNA TGTGCCTGGAGTGTACGGAGGACAGGGGATTCACCCCTCCACTTT.

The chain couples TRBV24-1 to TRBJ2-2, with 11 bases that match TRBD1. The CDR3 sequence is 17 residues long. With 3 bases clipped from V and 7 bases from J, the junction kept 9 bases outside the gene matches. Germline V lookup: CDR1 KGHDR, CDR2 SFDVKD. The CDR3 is CATSDADGQGAHGELFF. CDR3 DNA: TGTGCCACCAGTGATGCGGATGGACAGGGGGCTCACGGGGAGCTGTTTTTT.

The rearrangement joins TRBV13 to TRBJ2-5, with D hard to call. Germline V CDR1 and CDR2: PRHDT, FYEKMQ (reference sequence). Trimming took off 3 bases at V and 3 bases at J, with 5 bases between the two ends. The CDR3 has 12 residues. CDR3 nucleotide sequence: TGTGCCAGCAGCTTCCATGAAGAGACCCAGTACTTC. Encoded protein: CASSFHEETQYF.